Here is one T cell receptor (beta chain) with its context. Its target is unknown. These data originate in a study of blood T cells in healthy people across ages. The authors ran a second PCR of roughly 6 to 11 cycles using a sample-barcoded 5' primer and a J-beta primer mix. TCRdb re-called the 5' RACE reads with MiXCR, one entry per CDR3 protein. In the table there are fewer than 750,000 distinct CDR3 sequences, 40% to 50% of which are singletons. Findings of the study overall: PBMCs that were unsorted prevented a conclusive naive versus antigen-experienced comparison.

CDR3 length equals 14 residues. Germline CDR1 MDHEN, CDR2 SYDVKM. Germline trimming cut 6 bases from V and 2 bases from J; bases unmatched to any gene: 2. Researchers report isolating at least 6 million PBMCs per sample. J is TRBJ1-4 and V is TRBV28; 8 bases are a match to TRBD1. The receptor's source is an elderly man in good health. The sample comprised blood. As DNA, the CDR3 is TGTGCCAGCAGAGACAGGGGCACTAATGAAAAACTGTTTTTT. Residues: CASRDRGTNEKLFF.